This T cell receptor beta chain is from a study of tumor-infiltrating lymphocytes in primary liver carcinoma (TCRdb year 2017). About the study as a whole: Between late 2015 and 2016, about five patients in China with histopathologically diagnosed primary liver carcinoma had surgical resection. A total of roughly 35 specimens from 5 patients went through TCRbeta repertoire sequencing, namely 25 tumor regions, 5 adjacent noncancerous liver tissues and 5 peripheral blood samples. Roughly 3.5 to 8 million productive TCRbeta reads were obtained per sample, and no significant difference in read depth was found between tissue types. Technical replicate repertoires showed high reproducibility, with mean shared-clone rates approximately 0.87 and correlation coefficients above 0.98. Of the five patients (three men and two women, aged 30 to 69 years), four had hepatocellular carcinoma and one had combined HCC and intrahepatic cholangiocarcinoma. The five patients had tumors staged T1-T3 N0M0, with maximum diameters ranging from roughly 4 to 10 cm. TCRbeta repertoire sequencing, expression microarrays and whole-exome sequencing were combined in the study across five regions of each liver tumor, with adjacent normal tissue and blood also included. What the authors observed across the whole study: With just four to six patients in the study, the authors point out that the findings should be validated in a larger study. The top 250 clones made up a significantly larger repertoire fraction in tumors than in blood (p = 0.039). Because sequencing covered only the TCR beta chain and unpaired alpha chains were not captured, true repertoire diversity is likely underestimated. Repertoire overlap was found to be higher between tumor regions (mean roughly 35%) than between tumor-adjacent (around 17%) or tumor-blood (about 15%) pairs, consistent with antigen-driven expansion. Comparison of CD4+ and CD8+ T cell repertoires was precluded by the use of bulk unsorted samples.

Notes on this clonotype: Its antigen has not been determined. Since no conserved phenylalanine or tryptophan closes the CDR3, a read error is the likely cause.

Blood RNA was extracted from unsorted whole blood using TRIzol reagent, and germline DNA was obtained with the DNeasy Blood & Tissue kit. At the time of sampling, the patients had chronic HBV infection and had not received any treatment. Before surgery, 3 to 5 milliliters of peripheral blood were collected into K2EDTA tubes. Using a constant-region primer and ProtoScript II reverse transcriptase, TCRbeta-specific cDNA was reverse-transcribed from about 540 ng total RNA. The TCRbeta libraries were prepared through three rounds of nested multiplex PCR following a slightly modified ARM-PCR procedure. Sample barcodes and Illumina adapters were added in a final 25-cycle PCR with Deep VentR polymerase. Before sequencing, amplicons between 200 and 500 bp were purified from gel using a QIAquick gel extraction kit. TCRbeta amplicons were sequenced on an Illumina HiSeq 2500 with 250-bp paired-end reads. As for the original processing: Trimmomatic v0.33 was used to quality-trim the reads, and FLASH v1.2.11 was used to merge paired reads so that full CDR3 sequences could be recovered. MiGEC v1.2.1b assigned V, D and J germline segments to the rearranged TCRbeta sequences. Clonotype statistics and Shannon-Wiener diversity indices were calculated with VDJtools v1.0.0. Except for diversity analysis, only the 250 most abundant clonotypes of each sample were used in subsequent analyses to reduce sampling bias. TCRdb reprocessed the public reads (quality trimming at Q25 with fastp, clone calling with MiXCR) and kept in-frame beta chains. Rows are unified per CDR3 protein, each entry keeping the most common DNA and genes. Here the V and J calls rest on TCRdb's processing, not on the authors' analysis. This sample holds 250,000 to 400,000 distinct CDR3 sequences; approximately 60% were observed only once. The top ten clonotypes cover roughly 9% of the sample.

Sequences were obtained from peripheral blood. The sequence was collected from a man aged 35 to 55 with primary liver carcinoma and hepatitis B virus infection.

The sequence in DNA is TGTGCCAGCAGGACGGCGACTACTGAGGCTTTCCTT. This yields the protein CASRTATTEAFL. The rearrangement joined TRBV12-3 or TRBV12-4 to TRBJ1-1, with the D segment identity uncertain. With termini counted, the CDR3 has 12 amino acids. Only the CDR3 region is kept as DNA, spanning 36 bases read in frame from base 1.